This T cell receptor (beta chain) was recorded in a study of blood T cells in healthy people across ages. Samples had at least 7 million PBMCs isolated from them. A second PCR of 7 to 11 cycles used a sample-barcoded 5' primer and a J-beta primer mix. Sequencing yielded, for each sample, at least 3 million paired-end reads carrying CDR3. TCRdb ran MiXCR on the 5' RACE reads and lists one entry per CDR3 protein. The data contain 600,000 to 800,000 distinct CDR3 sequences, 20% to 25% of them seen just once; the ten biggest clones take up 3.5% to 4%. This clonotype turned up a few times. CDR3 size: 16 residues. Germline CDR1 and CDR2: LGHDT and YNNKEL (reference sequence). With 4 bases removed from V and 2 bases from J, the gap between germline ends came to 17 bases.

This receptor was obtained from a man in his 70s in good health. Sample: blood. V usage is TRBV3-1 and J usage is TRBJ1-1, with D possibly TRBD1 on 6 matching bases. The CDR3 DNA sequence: TGTGCCAGCAGCCCTATACCGGGACAACTAAACACTGAAGCTTTCTTT. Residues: CASSPIPGQLNTEAFF.